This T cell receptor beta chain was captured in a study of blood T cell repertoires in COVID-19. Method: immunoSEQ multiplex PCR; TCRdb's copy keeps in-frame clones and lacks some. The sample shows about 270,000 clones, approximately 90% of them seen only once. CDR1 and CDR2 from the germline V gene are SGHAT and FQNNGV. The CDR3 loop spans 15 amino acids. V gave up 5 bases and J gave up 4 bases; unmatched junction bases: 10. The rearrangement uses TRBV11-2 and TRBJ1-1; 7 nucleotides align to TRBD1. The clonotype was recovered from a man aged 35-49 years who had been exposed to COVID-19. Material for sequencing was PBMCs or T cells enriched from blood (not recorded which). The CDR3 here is CASSLGQAMGTEAFF. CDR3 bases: TGTGCCAGCAGCCTAGGACAGGCGATGGGCACTGAAGCTTTCTTT.